This entry describes one T cell receptor beta chain. Its antigen remains unidentified. No base qualities exist here, and no much larger clone lies one base off it. After around ten days of culture, CD4+ T cells were isolated with the EasySep CD4+ T cell isolation kit. The absence of prior SARS-CoV-2 infection in healthy vaccine recipients was confirmed by negative nucleocapsid antibodies before and after vaccination. Half of the culture medium was replaced with fresh IL-2-containing medium on days 3 and 7. Unless noted otherwise, every peptide stimulation condition was cultured in triplicate wells. PBMC were separated from whole blood using Ficoll-Paque Plus gradient centrifugation and were then either cryopreserved at -140C or used fresh. Genomic DNA was extracted from cultured CD4+ T cells with the QIAamp micro DNA kit. The data were taken from a study of vaccination effects on CD4 cells after COVID-19 (dated by TCRdb to 2021 to 2024). A note on the overall study: The ViraFEST assay stimulated PBMC with viral peptide pools and then used TCR sequencing to identify antigen-specific CD4+ T cell clonotypes by expansion. Two doses of either the BNT162b2 or the mRNA-1273 mRNA SARS-CoV-2 vaccine were administered to participants. Roughly 1.9 million PBMC per well were cultured with about 9 ug/ml peptides in IMDM containing roughly 5% human AB serum, around 10 IU/ml IL-2 and gentamicin. In both COVID-19 convalescent patients and infection-naive vaccine recipients, the study compared SARS-CoV-2 spike-specific CD4+ TCR repertoires from before mRNA vaccination with those from after it. Altogether, some 11 COVID-19 convalescent patients and 4 SARS-CoV-2-naive healthy vaccine recipients made up the full study. In the study, cultures from other donors were sequenced using the Oncomine TCR Beta short-read assay on an Illumina iSeq 100. Here is what the overall study found, with its caveats: Limitations of the study were the small number of convalescent patients and the absence of early post-infection timepoints. In healthy vaccine recipients, vaccine-induced clones were almost all SARS-CoV-2 mono-reactive, with only 1 of 255 cross-reactive with common cold coronaviruses. Marked clonal contraction was observed in both infection-induced and vaccine-induced clones at late post-vaccination timepoints, consistent with waning T cell responses.

Including the terminal cysteine and phenylalanine, the CDR3 comprises 16 residues. Kept here is only the CDR3 DNA, which spans 48 bases and is read in frame from base 1. Trimming removed 0 bases from V and 2 bases from J, leaving 14 bases between the germline ends. Based on the germline V gene (reference sequence), the CDR1 and CDR2 sequences are PRHDT and FYEKMQ. Library preparation used the immunoSEQ multiplex PCR assay. DNA from the cultured, isolated CD4+ T cells was subjected to TCR beta CDR3 sequencing. The authors' analysis ran thus. Non-productive TCR sequences were discarded, and reads were trimmed to the CDR3 region, with only CDR3s of 7 or more amino acids retained. Antigen-specific clonotypes were identified using the MANAFEST web app by comparison of expansion in peptide wells against reference cultures. To count as positive, a clone had to show expansion at FDR<0.05 compared with the reference and with all other wells, an odds ratio above 5, and a frequency above 0.1% in two replicate wells. A clonotype was called cross-reactive if it was significantly expanded both in SARS-CoV-2 spike wells and in at least one common cold coronavirus spike condition. CDR3 similarity was assessed by Levenshtein distance using the stringdist R package, and unrooted trees were constructed with ape in R 3.6.1. The immuneACCESS repertoire file appears here via TCRdb, limited to in-frame rearrangements. These files lack a portion of the clones; in checked studies, under half of the deficit traces to unresolved V genes, and the cause of the others is not known. The DNA gave D and trimming, while V, J and clone size come from that table. This sample holds tens of thousands of clones; roughly 74% were observed only once. The ten largest clones add up to around 3% of the sample.

Material: CD4+ T cells from PBMCs cultured without peptide, obtained before COVID-19 vaccination. This receptor was identified in a human donor who received a COVID-19 vaccine. The sequence joins TRBV13 to TRBJ2-7; TRBD2 is a possible D gene, resting on 5 matching bases. The CDR3 here reads CASSLGRGLVTYEQYF. In nucleotides, the sequence is TGTGCCAGCAGCTTAGGCCGCGGACTGGTTACCTACGAGCAGTACTTC.